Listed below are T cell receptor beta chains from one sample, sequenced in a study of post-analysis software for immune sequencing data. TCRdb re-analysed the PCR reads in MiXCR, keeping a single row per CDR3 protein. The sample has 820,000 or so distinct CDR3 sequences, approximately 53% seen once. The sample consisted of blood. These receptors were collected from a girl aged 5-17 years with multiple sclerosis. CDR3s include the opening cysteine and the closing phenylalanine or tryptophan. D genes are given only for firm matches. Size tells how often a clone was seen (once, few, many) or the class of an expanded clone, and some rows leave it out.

CDR3nt: TGTGCCAGCAGCTTAGAGTGGACTGGCTACACCTTC; CDR3aa: CASSLEWTGYTF; abundance: few; v_gene: TRBV7-2; d_gene: NA; j_gene: TRBJ1-2
CDR3nt: TGTGCCAGCAGCCAAGATACTAGCGGGGGACCCCTCAAGCAGTTCTTC; CDR3aa: CASSQDTSGGPLKQFF; abundance: NA; v_gene: TRBV4-2; d_gene: TRBD2; j_gene: TRBJ2-1
CDR3nt: TGTGCCAGCAGCCAAGATGGAGAGTTCGGCGAGACCCAGTACTTC; CDR3aa: CASSQDGEFGETQYF; abundance: NA; v_gene: TRBV4-2; d_gene: NA; j_gene: TRBJ2-5
CDR3nt: TGTGCCAGCAGTCCAGGAGGAGGGAAGACTGAAGCTTTCTTT; CDR3aa: CASSPGGGKTEAFF; abundance: NA; v_gene: TRBV7-2; d_gene: NA; j_gene: TRBJ1-1
CDR3nt: TGTGCCAGCAGTACGACAGATATGAACACTGAAGCTTTCTTT; CDR3aa: CASSTTDMNTEAFF; abundance: NA; v_gene: TRBV28; d_gene: NA; j_gene: TRBJ1-1
CDR3nt: TGCAGTGCTAGACCGCTTACAGGACTAGAGGGAAATGAGCAGTTCTTC; CDR3aa: CSARPLTGLEGNEQFF; abundance: NA; v_gene: TRBV20-1; d_gene: TRBD2; j_gene: TRBJ2-1
CDR3nt: TGTGCCAGCAGCCTCTCGGCCGGTCGCAACTATGGCTACACCTTC; CDR3aa: CASSLSAGRNYGYTF; abundance: NA; v_gene: TRBV3-1; d_gene: NA; j_gene: TRBJ1-2
CDR3nt: TGTGCCAGCAGTCCCCGTGGGGGTCTCAATGAGCAGTACTTC; CDR3aa: CASSPRGGLNEQYF; abundance: NA; v_gene: TRBV6-2/TRBV6-3; d_gene: NA; j_gene: TRBJ2-7
CDR3nt: TGCAGTGCTAGAGAAGAAGAGACAATCAGCTCAGATACGCAGTATTTT; CDR3aa: CSAREEETISSDTQYF; abundance: NA; v_gene: TRBV20-1; d_gene: NA; j_gene: TRBJ2-3
CDR3nt: TGTGCCAGCAGCTTAGGTTGGACGAGGGCCTCACCGGGGGAGACCCAGTACTTC; CDR3aa: CASSLGWTRASPGETQYF; abundance: NA; v_gene: TRBV7-8; d_gene: NA; j_gene: TRBJ2-5